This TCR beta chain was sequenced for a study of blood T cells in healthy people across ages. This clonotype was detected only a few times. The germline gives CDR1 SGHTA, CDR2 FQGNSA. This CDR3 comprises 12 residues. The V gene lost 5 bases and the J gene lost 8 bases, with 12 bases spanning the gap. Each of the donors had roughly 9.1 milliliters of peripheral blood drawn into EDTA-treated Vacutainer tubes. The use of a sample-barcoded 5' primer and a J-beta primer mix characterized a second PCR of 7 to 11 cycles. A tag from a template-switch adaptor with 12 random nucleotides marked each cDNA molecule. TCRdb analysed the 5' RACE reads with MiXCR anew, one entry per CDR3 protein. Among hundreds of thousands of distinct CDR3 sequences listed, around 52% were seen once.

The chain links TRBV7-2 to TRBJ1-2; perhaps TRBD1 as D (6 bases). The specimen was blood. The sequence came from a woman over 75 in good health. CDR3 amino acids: CASSLNQGGYTF. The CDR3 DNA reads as TGTGCCAGCAGCCTAAACCAGGGGGGCTACACCTTC. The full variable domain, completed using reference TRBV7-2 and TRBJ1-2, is GAGVSQSPSNKVTEKGKDVELRCDPISGHTALYWYRQSLGQGLEFLIYFQGNSAPDKSGLPSDRFSAERTGGSVSTLTIQRTQQEDSAVYLCASSLNQGGYTFGSGTRLTVV.